One sample yielded the 16 T cell receptor beta chains listed below, sequenced in a study of T cell changes during pregnancy in multiple sclerosis. Profiled with immunoSEQ multiplex PCR; TCRdb holds only in-frame clones, not every one. The table lists tens of thousands of clones, about 94% of them singletons. Source: CD8+ T cells from peripheral blood mononuclear cells, taken in the first trimester of pregnancy. The origin of the receptors is a female donor with multiple sclerosis, enrolled in a pregnancy study.

The chain combines TRBV2 with TRBJ1-1; D is perhaps TRBD1 (6 bases). Trimming stripped 6 bases from V and 3 bases from J, with 14 bases between. From germline, CDR1 is SNHLY and CDR2 FYNNEI. The CDR3 runs to 14 residues. The CDR3 is CASRYRDGYTEAFF. Written as DNA, the CDR3 is TGTGCCAGCAGGTACAGGGACGGTTACACTGAAGCTTTCTTT.

The DNA for the CDR3 is TGTGCCAGCAGTTTATACCGACTAGCGGGAAGTGGACAAGAGACCCAGTACTTC. This translates into CASSLYRLAGSGQETQYF. The chain employs TRBV28 and TRBJ2-5, with 11 nucleotides matching TRBD2. This CDR3 is built from 18 residues. Germline-derived CDR1 and CDR2 are MDHEN and SYDVKM. J was trimmed by 2 bases and V by 1 base; bases with no gene match: 9.

This clone came up once. This chain joins TRBV4-2 and TRBJ1-2; a possible D gene is TRBD1 (6 bases). The V end lost 1 base, the J end lost 0 bases, and 12 bases lay between the germline ends. The length of the CDR3 is 16 residues. Germline CDR1 and CDR2: LGHNA and YNFKEQ. CDR3 nucleotides: TGTGCCAGCAGCCAAGTCCCGGACAGAGCTAACTATGGCTACACCTTC. The encoded protein is CASSQVPDRANYGYTF.

The chain is built from TRBV27 and TRBJ1-6, with 9 bases that match TRBD1. J lost 6 bases, V lost 6 bases, and 9 bases had no gene match. From germline, CDR1 is MNHEY and CDR2 SMNVEV (reference sequence). This CDR3 has 16 residues. The CDR3 loop reads CASSFLGQGFNSPLHF. The CDR3 region has the DNA TGTGCCAGCAGCTTCCTGGGACAGGGATTTAATTCACCCCTCCACTTT.

The V call is TRBV14, the J call TRBJ2-3, with TRBD2 identical over 7 bases. Germline V gives CDR1 SGHDN, CDR2 FVKESK. V lost 0 bases, J lost 0 bases, and 12 bases stayed unmatched. This CDR3 is 19 amino acids long. CDR3: CASSQDGLAERFSTDTQYF. The CDR3 DNA sequence: TGTGCCAGCAGCCAAGATGGGCTAGCGGAGCGCTTTAGCACAGATACGCAGTATTTT. Combining the CDR3 with reference TRBV14 and TRBJ2-3 gives the whole variable domain EAGVTQFPSHSVIEKGQTVTLRCDPISGHDNLYWYRRVMGKEIKFLLHFVKESKQDESGMPNNRFLAERTGGTYSTLKVQPAELEDSGVYFCASSQDGLAERFSTDTQYFGPGTRLTVL.

Turning to this clone: Other DNA sequences in the sample encode the same CDR3. This rearrangement joins TRBV15 to TRBJ1-5; a possible D gene is TRBD1 (5 bases). With 0 bases removed from V and 3 bases from J, the gap between germline ends came to 9 bases. The V gene's germline CDR1 is LNHNV and CDR2 YYDKDF (reference sequence). The CDR3 contains 15 residues. DNA of the CDR3: TGTGCCACCAGCAGAGATCGGGGGGTCAATCAGCCCCAGCATTTT. This gives the protein CATSRDRGVNQPQHF.

Comments on this clone: Relative to the germline gene, one junction end is altered; a read error may explain this. The CDR3 DNA sequence: TGTGCCAGCAGCGTAGAGGGGAAGATGGTCTTC. Amino acid sequence: CASSVEGKMVF. The chain couples TRBV9 to TRBJ2-1; tentative D call: TRBD1 (5 bases). CDR3 length: 11 residues. Looked up from germline, CDR1 is SGDLS and CDR2 is YYNGEE.

This clone is categorized as medium-sized. V gene TRBV7-9 combines with J gene TRBJ2-7; 8 nucleotides line up with TRBD2. CDR3 length: 15 residues. Unmatched junction bases numbered 8, after V lost 5 bases and J lost 2 bases. Germline V gives CDR1 SEHNR, CDR2 FQNEAQ (reference sequence). For the CDR3, the DNA is TGTGCCAGCAGCCGTAGCGGGATGGATCCCTACGAGCAGTACTTC. Translated, it gives CASSRSGMDPYEQYF.

The rearrangement uses TRBV2 and TRBJ2-7, with a tentative D call TRBD2 (6 bases). There are 15 residues in the CDR3. Germline V gives CDR1 SNHLY, CDR2 FYNNEI. Between the trimmed V and J ends, which lost 5 bases and 0 bases, there was a span of 14 bases. As DNA, the CDR3 is TGTGCCAGCAGTCATCCCGGGACTGACTCCTACGAGCAGTACTTC. Protein product: CASSHPGTDSYEQYF.

This CDR3 reads CASSPDGGQDYEQYF. In DNA, the CDR3 is TGTGCCAGCAGTCCTGATGGGGGACAGGATTACGAGCAGTACTTC. The genes are TRBV6-5 and TRBJ2-7, with 8 bases fitting TRBD1. The CDR3 is 15 amino acids. Per the germline V gene, CDR1 is MNHEY and CDR2 is SVGAGI. Trimming removed 5 bases from V and 4 bases from J; junction bases left unmatched: 10.

The chain uses TRBV27 and TRBJ2-1, with a tentative D call TRBD1 (6 bases). Trimming left V 6 bases short and J 0 bases short, with 18 bases between. Germline lookup yields CDR1 MNHEY and CDR2 SMNVEV (reference sequence). This CDR3 has 17 amino acids. CDR3 coding DNA: TGTGCCAGCAGCCTTGGGGTAGGGACATCCTCCTACAATGAGCAGTTCTTC. Translating gives CASSLGVGTSSYNEQFF.

This clone was recorded only once. The chain combines TRBV7-9 with TRBJ1-1; D not resolved. This CDR3 has 12 amino acids. Germline V lookup: CDR1 SEHNR, CDR2 FQNEAQ (reference sequence). V was pared by 1 base and J by 7 bases, with 7 bases between. The CDR3 reads CASSLDGSEAFF. The DNA for the CDR3 is TGTGCCAGCAGCTTAGATGGCAGTGAAGCTTTCTTT.

The chain links TRBV10-1 to TRBJ2-3; 7 nucleotides align to TRBD1. CDR1 and CDR2 from the germline V gene are WNHNN and SYGVQD (reference sequence). With V trimmed by 0 bases and J by 5 bases, 2 bases remained unmatched. This CDR3 comprises 14 residues. Here the CDR3 DNA reads TGCGCCAGCAGTGAGTCAGCAGGGGGAGATACGCAGTATTTT. As protein: CASSESAGGDTQYF.

J is TRBJ1-5 and V is TRBV19; possibly TRBD1 for D (6 bases). CDR3 size: 16 residues. Trimming left V 4 bases short and J 3 bases short, with 16 bases between. Germline lookup yields CDR1 LNHDA and CDR2 SQIVND (reference sequence). CDR3 bases: TGTGCCAGTAGTAGAGGGGACATCTTCCCCAATCAGCCCCAGCATTTT. Protein sequence: CASSRGDIFPNQPQHF.

The chain joins TRBV21-1 to TRBJ2-2; the table's D call, TRBD2, was not checked against the DNA. TRBV21-1 is described as a pseudogene. The CDR3 spans 14 residues. The CDR3 here is CASPRPLNTGELFF. The CDR3 DNA reads as TGTGCCAGTCCTAGGCCCCTGAACACCGGGGAGCTGTTTTTT.

The rearrangement links TRBV2 to TRBJ2-1; 9 bases are shared with TRBD1. From germline, CDR1 is SNHLY and CDR2 FYNNEI. J was trimmed by 3 bases and V by 0 bases; bases with no gene match: 9. The length of the CDR3 is 18 residues. CDR3 sequence: CASSEASNRGRLYNEQFF. CDR3 bases: TGTGCCAGCAGTGAAGCGTCTAACAGGGGGCGACTCTACAATGAGCAGTTCTTC.